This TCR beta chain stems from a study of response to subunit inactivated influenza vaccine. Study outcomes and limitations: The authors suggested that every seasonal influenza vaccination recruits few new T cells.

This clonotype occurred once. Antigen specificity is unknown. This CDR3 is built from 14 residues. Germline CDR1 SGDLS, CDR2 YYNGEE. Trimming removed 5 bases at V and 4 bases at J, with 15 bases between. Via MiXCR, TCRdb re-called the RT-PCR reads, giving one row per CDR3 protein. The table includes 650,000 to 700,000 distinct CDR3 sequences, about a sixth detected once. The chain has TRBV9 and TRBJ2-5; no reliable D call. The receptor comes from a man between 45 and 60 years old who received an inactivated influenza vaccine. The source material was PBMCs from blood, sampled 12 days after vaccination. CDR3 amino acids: CASSRSPVGETQYF. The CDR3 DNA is TGTGCCAGCAGTAGGTCCCCGGTGGGAGAGACCCAGTACTTC.